The 7 T cell receptor beta chains in this list originate from one sample, sequenced in a study of response to subunit inactivated influenza vaccine. MiXCR, run by TCRdb on the RT-PCR reads, gives a single entry per CDR3 protein. The sample carries roughly 190,000 distinct CDR3 sequences, around an eighth recorded once. Here the sequenced sample was CD8+ T cells sorted from PBMCs, taken more than 4 days after vaccination. The receptors originated from a middle-aged man who received an inactivated influenza vaccine.

Only a few counts were recorded for this clonotype. V usage is TRBV27 and J usage is TRBJ1-6, with 8 bases that match TRBD1. The V and J ends lost 3 bases and 5 bases, in that order; junction bases with no gene match: 3. Germline CDR1 is MNHEY and CDR2 is SMNVEV (reference sequence). The CDR3 has 15 residues. The DNA of the CDR3 is TGTGCCAGCAGTTTCGGACAGGGCCATAATTCACCCCTCCACTTT. Translated: CASSFGQGHNSPLHF.

This clonotype has at least ten counts. V gene TRBV12-3 or TRBV12-4 combines with J gene TRBJ2-3; D gene ambiguous. The CDR3 sequence is 14 residues long. V lost 5 bases, J lost 5 bases, and 14 bases lay in between. The CDR3 DNA reads TGTGCCAGCAGTCCCGACAACACTGGAGATACGCAGTATTTT. This translates into CASSPDNTGDTQYF.

This clonotype was observed many times. This chain connects TRBV20-1 to TRBJ2-1, with D hard to call. This CDR3 comprises 12 residues. Trimming left V 5 bases short and J 5 bases short, with 10 bases between. Germline values: CDR1 DFQATT, CDR2 SNEGSKA (reference sequence). CDR3 nucleotide sequence: TGCAGTGCTCAAAACAATCACAATGAGCAGTTCTTC. Translated, it gives CSAQNNHNEQFF.

The J gene is TRBJ2-2, the V gene TRBV11-3; 9 bases map to TRBD2. Germline V CDR1 and CDR2: SGHNT, YENEEA. V lost 4 bases to trimming and J lost 2 bases; unmatched junction nucleotides: 20. The CDR3 runs to 21 residues. CDR3 in amino acids: CASSSSHRGTSPGENTGELFF. Written as DNA, the CDR3 is TGTGCCAGCAGCTCCAGTCACCGAGGGACTAGCCCCGGCGAAAACACCGGGGAGCTGTTTTTT.

This clonotype was detected ten times or more. This chain connects TRBV20-1 to TRBJ1-2, with D possibly being TRBD1 (5 bases). V was shortened by 0 bases and J by 2 bases, with 7 bases between the two germline ends. Germline lookup yields CDR1 DFQATT and CDR2 SNEGSKA (reference sequence). The CDR3 totals 13 residues. CDR3 bases: TGCAGTGCTAGAGAGAGGGGAAACTATGGCTACACCTTC. This translates into CSARERGNYGYTF.

This clonotype came up a few times. This chain links TRBV7-9 with TRBJ2-1; possibly TRBD1 or TRBD2 for D (5 bases each). The CDR3 is 16 amino acids. The germline gives CDR1 SEHNR, CDR2 FQNEAQ (reference sequence). The germline V and J ends were trimmed by 0 bases and 2 bases, with 11 bases remaining between them. The CDR3 bases are TGTGCCAGCAGCTTAGCTTGGGGGTCCCCCTACAATGAGCAGTTCTTC. Its protein product is CASSLAWGSPYNEQFF.

J is TRBJ2-3 and V is TRBV7-6, with 10 bases fitting TRBD2. The germline CDR1 and CDR2 sequences are SGHVS and FNYEAQ. The CDR3 contains 17 residues. V dropped 1 base and J dropped 5; count of bases not matched to a gene: 9. The CDR3 protein is CASSLDIRTSGRDTQYF. CDR3 sequence (DNA): TGTGCCAGCAGCTTAGACATTCGGACTAGCGGAAGAGATACGCAGTATTTT.